This T cell receptor beta chain stems from a study of blood T cell repertoires in COVID-19. At the level of the study: Samples taken during acute and convalescent COVID-19 were collected in the United States, Italy and Spain. T cells, B-cell-depleted T cells, or PBMCs supplied cDNA or gDNA.

In the source study's methods: Nucleated cell counts were estimated from reference gene primer amplification. Clones were sequenced by immunoSEQ multiplex PCR, and TCRdb holds only the in-frame ones, with some missing. The V and J calls and clone size were taken over from that table, and D and trimming were inferred from the DNA. The sample shows around 130,000 clones, around 80% of them seen only once. Trimming stripped 0 bases from V and 1 base from J, with 8 bases between. CDR3 length: 15 amino acids. Per germline, CDR1 SGHKS and CDR2 YYEKEE (reference sequence). Sequenced material: peripheral blood. The TCR comes from a human donor in a cohort sampled during active COVID-19. The chain links TRBV5-5 to TRBJ1-5; a weak D match, TRBD1 (6 bases). The CDR3 protein is CASSLEGGSNQPQHF. In DNA form, the CDR3 reads TGTGCCAGCAGCTTGGAGGGGGGGAGCAATCAGCCCCAGCATTTT.